This TCR beta chain derives from a study of T cell changes during pregnancy in multiple sclerosis. Only in-frame clones appear in the TCRdb table, and some are missing; sequencing was by immunoSEQ multiplex PCR. The sample carries tens of thousands of clones, 80% to 95% recorded once. CDR1 and CDR2 (germline): LNHDA, SQIVND (reference sequence). The germline V and J ends were trimmed by 5 bases and 7 bases, with 14 bases remaining between them. The CDR3 is made up of 13 amino acids. This TCR derives from a female donor in good health, enrolled as a control in a pregnancy study. The V gene is TRBV19, the J gene TRBJ1-1, with D tentatively TRBD1 (6 bases). Sequenced here: CD8+ T cells from peripheral blood mononuclear cells, sampled in the third trimester of pregnancy. The CDR3, as DNA: TGTGCCAGTAGTGCTCAGACAGGAGATGAAGCTTTCTTT. Residues: CASSAQTGDEAFF.